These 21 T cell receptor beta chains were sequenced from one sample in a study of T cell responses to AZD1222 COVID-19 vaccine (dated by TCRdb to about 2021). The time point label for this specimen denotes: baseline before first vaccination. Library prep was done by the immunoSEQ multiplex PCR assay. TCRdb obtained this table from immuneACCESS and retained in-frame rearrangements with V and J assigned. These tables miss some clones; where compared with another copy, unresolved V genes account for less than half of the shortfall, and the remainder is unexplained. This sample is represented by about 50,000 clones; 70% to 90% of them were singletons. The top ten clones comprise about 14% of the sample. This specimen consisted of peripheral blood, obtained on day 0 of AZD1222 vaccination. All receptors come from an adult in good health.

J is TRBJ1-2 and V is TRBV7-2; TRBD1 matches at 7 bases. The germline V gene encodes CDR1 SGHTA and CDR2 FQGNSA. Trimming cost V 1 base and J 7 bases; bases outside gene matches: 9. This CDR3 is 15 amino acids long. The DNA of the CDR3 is TGTGCCAGCAGCTTAGAATCACAGGGGATAGGTGGCTACACCTTC. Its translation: CASSLESQGIGGYTF.

The CDR3 coding sequence is TGTGCCAGCAGCTTTTACGGTCACTATGGCTACACCTTC. It codes for CASSFYGHYGYTF. This rearrangement joins TRBV7-9 to TRBJ1-2; D not certain. The CDR3 runs 13 residues. Per the germline V gene, CDR1 is SEHNR and CDR2 is FQNEAQ (reference sequence). Trimming pared 3 bases from V and 3 bases from J, leaving 8 bases between.

DNA for the CDR3: TGTGCCAGCAGCCAAGGGGACAGGGGGCTCTACGAGCAGTACTTC. Protein sequence: CASSQGDRGLYEQYF. V is TRBV14 and J is TRBJ2-7; the match to TRBD1 covers 12 bases. This CDR3 is 15 amino acids long. V dropped 1 base and J dropped 3; count of bases not matched to a gene: 1. From germline, CDR1 is SGHDN and CDR2 FVKESK.

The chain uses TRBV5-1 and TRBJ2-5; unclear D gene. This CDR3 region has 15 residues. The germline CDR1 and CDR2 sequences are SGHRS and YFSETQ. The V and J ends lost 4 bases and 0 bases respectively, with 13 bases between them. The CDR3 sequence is CASSPTTDHQETQYF. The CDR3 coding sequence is TGCGCCAGCAGCCCGACGACGGACCACCAAGAGACCCAGTACTTC.

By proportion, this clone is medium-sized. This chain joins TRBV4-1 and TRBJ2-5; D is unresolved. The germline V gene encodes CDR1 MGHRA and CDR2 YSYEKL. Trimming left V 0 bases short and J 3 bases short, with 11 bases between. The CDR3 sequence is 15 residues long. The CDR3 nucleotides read TGCGCCAGCAGCCAAGATGTAGGGTGGGAAGAGACCCAGTACTTC. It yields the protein CASSQDVGWEETQYF.

This CDR3 reads CASSRTGIEAFF. CDR3 coding DNA: TGTGCCAGCTCAAGGACCGGGATTGAAGCTTTCTTT. V usage is TRBV18 and J usage is TRBJ1-1; D not resolved. There are 12 residues in the CDR3. Germline lookup yields CDR1 KGHSH and CDR2 LQKENI. V lost 5 bases, J lost 7 bases, and 11 bases lay in between. The whole variable domain, remainder taken from reference TRBV18 and TRBJ1-1, is NAGVMQNPRHLVRRRGQEARLRCSPMKGHSHVYWYRQLPEEGLKFMVYLQKENIIDESGMPKERFSAEFPKEGPSILRIQQVVRGDSAAYFCASSRTGIEAFFGQGTRLTVV.

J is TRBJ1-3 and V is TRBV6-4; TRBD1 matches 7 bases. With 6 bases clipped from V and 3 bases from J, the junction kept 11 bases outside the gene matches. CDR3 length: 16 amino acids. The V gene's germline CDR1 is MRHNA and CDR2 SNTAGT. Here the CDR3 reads CASRLSGGSGGNTIYF. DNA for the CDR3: TGTGCCAGCAGACTTTCAGGGGGGTCCGGTGGAAACACCATATATTTT.

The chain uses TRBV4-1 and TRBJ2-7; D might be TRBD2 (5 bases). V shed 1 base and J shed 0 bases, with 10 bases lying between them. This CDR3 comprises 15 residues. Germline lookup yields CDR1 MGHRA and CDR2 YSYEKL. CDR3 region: CASSQVGKSSYEQYF. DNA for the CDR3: TGCGCCAGCAGCCAAGTCGGGAAAAGCTCCTACGAGCAGTACTTC.

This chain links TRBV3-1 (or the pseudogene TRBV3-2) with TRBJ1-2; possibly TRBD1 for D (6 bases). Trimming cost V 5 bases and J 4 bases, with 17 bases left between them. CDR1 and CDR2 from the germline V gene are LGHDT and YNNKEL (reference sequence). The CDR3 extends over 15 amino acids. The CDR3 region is CASSLRRGGVYGYTF. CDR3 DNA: TGTGCCAGCAGCTTACGGAGAGGGGGGGTCTATGGCTACACCTTC.

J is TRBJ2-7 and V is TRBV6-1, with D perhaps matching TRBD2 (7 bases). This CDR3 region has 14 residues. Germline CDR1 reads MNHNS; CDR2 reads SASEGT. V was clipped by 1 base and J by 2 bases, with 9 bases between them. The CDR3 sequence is CASSEVGGPYEQYF. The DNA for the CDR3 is TGTGCCAGCAGTGAAGTGGGGGGGCCCTACGAGCAGTACTTC.

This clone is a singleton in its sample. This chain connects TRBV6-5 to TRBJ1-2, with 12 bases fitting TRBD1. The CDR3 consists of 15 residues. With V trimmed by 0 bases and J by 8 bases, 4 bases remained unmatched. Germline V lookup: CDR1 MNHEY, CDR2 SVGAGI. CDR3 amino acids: CASSYSGQGAPGYTF. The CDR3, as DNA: TGTGCCAGCAGTTACTCGGGACAGGGGGCGCCCGGCTACACCTTC.

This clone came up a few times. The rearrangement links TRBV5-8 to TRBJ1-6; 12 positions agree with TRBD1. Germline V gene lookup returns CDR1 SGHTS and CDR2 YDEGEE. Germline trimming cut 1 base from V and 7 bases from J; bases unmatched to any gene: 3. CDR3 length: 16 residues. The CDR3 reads CASSLWGQGANSPLHF. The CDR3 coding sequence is TGTGCCAGCAGCTTGTGGGGACAGGGGGCGAATTCACCCCTCCACTTT.

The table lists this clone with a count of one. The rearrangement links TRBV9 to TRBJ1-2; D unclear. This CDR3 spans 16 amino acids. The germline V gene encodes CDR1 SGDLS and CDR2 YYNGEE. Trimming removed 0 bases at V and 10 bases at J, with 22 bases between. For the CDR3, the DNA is TGTGCCAGCAGCGTAGTGGTGGAAGTCGAATTCCTAGTCTACACCTTC. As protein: CASSVVVEVEFLVYTF.

The CDR3 DNA follows: TGTGCCAGCACCAAAGGGGGGCTAGGTGGGTACGAGCAGTACTTC. Its protein is CASTKGGLGGYEQYF. The rearrangement joins TRBV6-5 to TRBJ2-7; either TRBD1 or TRBD2 may supply D (6 bases each). CDR1 is MNHEY and CDR2 is SVGAGI in the germline V gene. Between the trimmed V and J ends, which lost 7 bases and 4 bases, there was a span of 20 bases. The CDR3 is 15 amino acids.

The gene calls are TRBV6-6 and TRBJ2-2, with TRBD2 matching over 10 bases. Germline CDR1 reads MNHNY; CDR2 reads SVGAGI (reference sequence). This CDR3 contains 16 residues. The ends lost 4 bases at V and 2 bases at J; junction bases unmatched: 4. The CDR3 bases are TGTGCCAGCAGTTTAAGCGGGGGGGCCAACACCGGGGAGCTGTTTTTT. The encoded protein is CASSLSGGANTGELFF.

CDR3 residues: CASSHKTWGTGAETGELFF. CDR3 sequence (DNA): TGTGCCAGCAGCCACAAGACTTGGGGGACAGGGGCGGAGACCGGGGAGCTGTTTTTT. The gene calls are TRBV4-2 and TRBJ2-2; 10 nucleotides line up with TRBD1. Per germline, CDR1 LGHNA and CDR2 YNFKEQ. The CDR3 is made up of 19 amino acids. Unmatched junction bases numbered 15, after V lost 3 bases and J lost 5 bases.

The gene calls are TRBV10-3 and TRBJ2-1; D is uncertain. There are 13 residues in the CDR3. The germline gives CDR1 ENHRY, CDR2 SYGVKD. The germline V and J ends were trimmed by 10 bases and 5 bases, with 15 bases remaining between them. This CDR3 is CATENDLNNEQFF. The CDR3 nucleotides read TGTGCCACCGAGAACGATTTGAACAATGAGCAGTTCTTC.

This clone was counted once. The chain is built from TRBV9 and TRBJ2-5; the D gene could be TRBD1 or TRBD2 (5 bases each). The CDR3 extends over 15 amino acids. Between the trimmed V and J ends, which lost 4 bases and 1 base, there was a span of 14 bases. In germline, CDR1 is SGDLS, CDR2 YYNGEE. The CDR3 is CASSPLGLAQETQYF. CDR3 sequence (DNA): TGTGCCAGCAGCCCTCTGGGGCTAGCCCAAGAGACCCAGTACTTC.

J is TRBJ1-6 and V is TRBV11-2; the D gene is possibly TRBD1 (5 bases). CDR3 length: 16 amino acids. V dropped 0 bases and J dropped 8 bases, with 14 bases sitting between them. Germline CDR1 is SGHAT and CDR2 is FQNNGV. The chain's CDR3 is CASSLEGESRYSPLHF. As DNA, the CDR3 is TGTGCCAGCAGCTTAGAGGGGGAGAGCAGGTATTCACCCCTCCACTTT.

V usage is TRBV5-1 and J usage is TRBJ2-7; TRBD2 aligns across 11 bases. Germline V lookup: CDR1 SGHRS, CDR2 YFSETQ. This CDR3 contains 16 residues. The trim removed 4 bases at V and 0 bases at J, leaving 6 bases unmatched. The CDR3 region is CASSGGLADDSYEQYF. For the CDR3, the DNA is TGCGCCAGCAGCGGGGGACTAGCGGACGACTCCTACGAGCAGTACTTC. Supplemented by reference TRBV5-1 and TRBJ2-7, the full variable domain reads KAGVTQTPRYLIKTRGQQVTLSCSPISGHRSVSWYQQTPGQGLQFLFEYFSETQRNKGNFPGRFSGRQFSNSRSEMNVSTLELGDSALYLCASSGGLADDSYEQYFGPGTRLTVT.

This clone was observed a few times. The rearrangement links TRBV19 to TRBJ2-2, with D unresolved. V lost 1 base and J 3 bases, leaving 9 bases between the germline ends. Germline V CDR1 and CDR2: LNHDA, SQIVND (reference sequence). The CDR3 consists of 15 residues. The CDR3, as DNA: TGTGCCAGTAGTATAGGTCTTCTTTACACCGGGGAGCTGTTTTTT. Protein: CASSIGLLYTGELFF.